The 3 T cell receptor beta chains presented below share a single source sample, sequenced in a study of T cells after yellow fever vaccination (dated by TCRdb to between 2018 and 2021). Receptor amplification or capture employed 5' RACE. This sample was sequenced with an Illumina NovaSeq 6000. The public sequencing data were trimmed at Q25 with fastp and processed into clonotypes with MiXCR by TCRdb, which kept only in-frame beta chains. One record per CDR3 amino acid sequence lists the most common genes and DNA. The sample table lists 150,000 or so distinct CDR3 sequences, around 9.3% of them with a count of one. The top ten constitute about a third of the sample. Reading the label with the study, this specimen's treatment or condition is: live attenuated yellow fever vaccine strain. The specimen was CD8+ T cells sorted from PBMCs, collected 45 days after the yellow fever booster vaccination. These receptors all come from a man in his late teens or twenties who received the YFV17D yellow fever vaccine.

Many counts were recorded for this clonotype. The genes are TRBV27 and TRBJ1-1; D call uncertain. CDR3 length: 15 residues. CDR1 is MNHEY, CDR2 SMNVEV, per germline (reference sequence). V dropped 5 bases and J dropped 3 bases, with 16 bases sitting between them. CDR3 in DNA: TGTGCCAGCAGTCCCGTCGGAGGAAGGGACACTGAAGCTTTCTTT. This translates into CASSPVGGRDTEAFF.

This clonotype has just a few counts. The rearrangement uses TRBV12-3 or TRBV12-4 and TRBJ1-5, with 7 bases identical to TRBD1. CDR3 length equals 11 residues. In DNA form, the CDR3 reads TGTTTACTACCAGGGGGTCAGCCCCAGCATTTT. Protein sequence: CLLPGGQPQHF.

This clonotype was seen a few times. The chain recombines TRBV6-6 with TRBJ2-4; D is unclear. Per germline, CDR1 MNHNY and CDR2 SVGAGI (reference sequence). CDR3 length: 14 residues. The V and J ends lost 6 bases and 0 bases respectively, with 9 bases between them. DNA of the CDR3: TGTGCCAGCAGGCTGGGCGCAGCCAAAAACATTCAGTACTTC. Translating it yields CASRLGAAKNIQYF.